This entry is about one T cell receptor beta chain. Assay: immunoSEQ multiplex PCR; the TCRdb copy retains only in-frame clones and omits some. The sample shows some 80,000 clones, about 92% of them seen only once. This entry belongs to a study of control samples from healthy donors and cancer patients. This CDR3 spans 11 amino acids. V lost 2 bases, J lost 5 bases, and 3 bases lay in between. The sample taken for sequencing was blood. V and J are TRBV12-3 or TRBV12-4 and TRBJ2-5; D remains ambiguous. The receptor's source is a woman aged 55-69 years in good health. This chain's CDR3 is CASSLMETQYF. As DNA, the CDR3 is TGTGCCAGCAGTTTAATGGAGACCCAGTACTTC.